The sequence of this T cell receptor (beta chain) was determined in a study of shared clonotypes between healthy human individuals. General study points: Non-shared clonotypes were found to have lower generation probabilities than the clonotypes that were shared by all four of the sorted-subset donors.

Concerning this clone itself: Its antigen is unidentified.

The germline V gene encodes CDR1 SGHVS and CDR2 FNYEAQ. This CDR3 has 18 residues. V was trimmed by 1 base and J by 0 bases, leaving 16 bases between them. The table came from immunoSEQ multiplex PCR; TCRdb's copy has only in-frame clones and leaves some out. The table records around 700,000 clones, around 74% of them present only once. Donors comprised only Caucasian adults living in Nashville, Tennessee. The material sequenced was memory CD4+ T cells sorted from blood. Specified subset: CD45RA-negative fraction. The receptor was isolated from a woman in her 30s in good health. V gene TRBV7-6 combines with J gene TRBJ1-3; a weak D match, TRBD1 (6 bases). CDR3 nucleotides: TGTGCCAGCAGCTTAGGAGTAGGGACACATTTCTCTGGAAACACCATATATTTT. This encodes CASSLGVGTHFSGNTIYF.